Detailed here is one T cell receptor beta chain. This sample's TCRbeta library carried unique molecular identifier barcodes. MiXCR was run by TCRdb on the PCR reads, yielding one entry per CDR3 protein. This table holds some 830,000 distinct CDR3 sequences, around 15% found once. This entry comes from a study of T-cell reconstitution after alpha-beta-depleted transplantation in children. The length of the CDR3 is 17 residues. Germline-derived CDR1 and CDR2 are SGHRS and YFSETQ. Trimming removed 1 base from V and 4 bases from J; junction bases left unmatched: 11. The chain is built from TRBV5-1 and TRBJ1-5; 7 bases align to TRBD1. The source was PBMCs, mostly from graft donor cells, collected 360 days after TCRalphabeta/CD19-depleted stem cell transplant. This TCR was recovered from a male patient under 18 who had a stem cell transplant for acute lymphoblastic leukemia, so the T cells may come from the graft donor. CDR3: CASSLTSLTGNNQPQHF. As DNA, the CDR3 is TGCGCCAGCAGCTTGACCTCCCTGACAGGGAATAATCAGCCCCAGCATTTT.